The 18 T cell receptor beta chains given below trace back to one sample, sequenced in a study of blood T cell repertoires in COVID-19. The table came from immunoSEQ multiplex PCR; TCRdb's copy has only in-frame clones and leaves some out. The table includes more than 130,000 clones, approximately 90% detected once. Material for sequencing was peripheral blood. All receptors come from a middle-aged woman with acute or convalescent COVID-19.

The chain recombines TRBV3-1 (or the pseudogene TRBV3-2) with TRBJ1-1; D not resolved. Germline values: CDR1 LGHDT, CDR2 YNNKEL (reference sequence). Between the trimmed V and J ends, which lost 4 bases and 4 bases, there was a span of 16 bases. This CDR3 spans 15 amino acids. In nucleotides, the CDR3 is TGTGCCAGCAGCCGACCGGACGGAGGAAGCACTGAAGCTTTCTTT. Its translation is CASSRPDGGSTEAFF.

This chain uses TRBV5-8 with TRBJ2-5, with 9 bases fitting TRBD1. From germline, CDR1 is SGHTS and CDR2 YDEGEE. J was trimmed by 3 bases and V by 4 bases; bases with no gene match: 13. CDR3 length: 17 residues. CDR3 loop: CASSKTIGRTGEETQYF. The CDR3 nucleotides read TGTGCCAGCAGCAAAACAATTGGGAGGACAGGGGAAGAGACCCAGTACTTC.

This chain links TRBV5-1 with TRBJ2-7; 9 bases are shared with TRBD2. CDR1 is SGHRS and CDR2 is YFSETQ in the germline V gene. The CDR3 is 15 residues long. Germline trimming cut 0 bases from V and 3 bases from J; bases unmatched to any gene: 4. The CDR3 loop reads CASSLEGSGSYEQYF. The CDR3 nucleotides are TGCGCCAGCAGCTTGGAGGGTAGCGGGAGCTACGAGCAGTACTTC.

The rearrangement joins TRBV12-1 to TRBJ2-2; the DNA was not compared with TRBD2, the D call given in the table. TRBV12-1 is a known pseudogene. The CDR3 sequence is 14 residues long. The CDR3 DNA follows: TGTGCCAGCAGCTTGGCTAGCAAGACCGGGGAGCTGTTTTTT. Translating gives CASSLASKTGELFF.

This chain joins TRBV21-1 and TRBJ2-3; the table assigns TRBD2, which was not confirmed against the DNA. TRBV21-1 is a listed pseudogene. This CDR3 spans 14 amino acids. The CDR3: CASSRRREADTQYF. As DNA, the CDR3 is TGTGCCAGCAGCAGGAGGAGGGAGGCAGATACGCAGTATTTT.

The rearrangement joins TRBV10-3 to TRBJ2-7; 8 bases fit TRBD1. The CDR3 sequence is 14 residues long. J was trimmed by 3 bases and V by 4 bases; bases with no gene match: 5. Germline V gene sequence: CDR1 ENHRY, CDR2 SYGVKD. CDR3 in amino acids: CAISATGVNYEQYF. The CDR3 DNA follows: TGTGCCATCAGTGCGACAGGGGTAAACTACGAGCAGTACTTC.

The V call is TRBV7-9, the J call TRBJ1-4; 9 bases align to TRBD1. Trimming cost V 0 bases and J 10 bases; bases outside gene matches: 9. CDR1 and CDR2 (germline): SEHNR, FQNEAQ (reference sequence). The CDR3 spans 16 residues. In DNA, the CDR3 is TGTGCCAGCAGCTTAGCGGGGACAGGGATGTTTGGAAAACTGTTTTTT. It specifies CASSLAGTGMFGKLFF. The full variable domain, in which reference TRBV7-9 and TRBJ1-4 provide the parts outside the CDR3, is DTGVSQNPRHKITKRGQNVTFRCDPISEHNRLYWYRQTLGQGPEFLTYFQNEAQLEKSRLLSDRFSAERPKGSFSTLEIQRTEQGDSAMYLCASSLAGTGMFGKLFFGSGTQLSVL.

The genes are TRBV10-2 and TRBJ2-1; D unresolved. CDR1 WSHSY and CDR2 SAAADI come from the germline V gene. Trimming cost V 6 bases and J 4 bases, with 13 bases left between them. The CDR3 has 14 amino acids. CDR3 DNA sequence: TGCGCCAGCAGGTCGGCTAGTCAGTACAATGAGCAGTTCTTC. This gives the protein CASRSASQYNEQFF.

The CDR3 nucleotides read TGTGCCAGTAGTGCCTTTAGATCGTCTGGGGCCAACGTCCTGACTTTC. Its protein is CASSAFRSSGANVLTF. V and J are TRBV19 and TRBJ2-6; D is ambiguous. Germline CDR1 LNHDA, CDR2 SQIVND (reference sequence). Trimming pared 5 bases from V and 1 base from J, leaving 12 bases between. This CDR3 has 16 amino acids.

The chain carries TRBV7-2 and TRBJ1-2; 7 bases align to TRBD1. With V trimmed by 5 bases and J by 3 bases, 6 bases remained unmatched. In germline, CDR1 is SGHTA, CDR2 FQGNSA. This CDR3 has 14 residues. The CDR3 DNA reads TGTGCCAGCAGCGATTACAGGGGTCACTATGGCTACACCTTC. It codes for CASSDYRGHYGYTF.

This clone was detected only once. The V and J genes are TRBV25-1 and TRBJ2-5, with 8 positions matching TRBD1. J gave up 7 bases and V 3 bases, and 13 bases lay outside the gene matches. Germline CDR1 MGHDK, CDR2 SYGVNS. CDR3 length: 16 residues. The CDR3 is CASSERGQGHLGTQYF. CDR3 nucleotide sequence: TGTGCCAGCAGTGAGCGTGGACAGGGCCATTTGGGGACCCAGTACTTC.

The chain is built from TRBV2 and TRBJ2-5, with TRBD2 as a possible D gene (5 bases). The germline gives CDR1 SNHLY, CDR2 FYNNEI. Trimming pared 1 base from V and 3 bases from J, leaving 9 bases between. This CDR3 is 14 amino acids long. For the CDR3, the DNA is TGTGCCAGCAGTGAAGAGTGGCGGGAAGAGACCCAGTACTTC. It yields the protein CASSEEWREETQYF.

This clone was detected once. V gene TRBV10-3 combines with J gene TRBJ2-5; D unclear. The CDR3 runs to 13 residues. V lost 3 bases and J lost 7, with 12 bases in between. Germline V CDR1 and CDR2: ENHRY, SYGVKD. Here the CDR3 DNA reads TGTGCCATCAGTGATAGCTATTTAGGGACCCAGTACTTC. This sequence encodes CAISDSYLGTQYF.

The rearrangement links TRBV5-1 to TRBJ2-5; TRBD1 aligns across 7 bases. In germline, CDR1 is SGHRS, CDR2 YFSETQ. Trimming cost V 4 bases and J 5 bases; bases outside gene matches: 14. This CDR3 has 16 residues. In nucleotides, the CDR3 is TGCGCCAGCAGCCTTTTAGGACAGGCGTCCAGGGAGACCCAGTACTTC. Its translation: CASSLLGQASRETQYF. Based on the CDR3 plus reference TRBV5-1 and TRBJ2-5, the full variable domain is KAGVTQTPRYLIKTRGQQVTLSCSPISGHRSVSWYQQTPGQGLQFLFEYFSETQRNKGNFPGRFSGRQFSNSRSEMNVSTLELGDSALYLCASSLLGQASRETQYFGPGTRLLVL.

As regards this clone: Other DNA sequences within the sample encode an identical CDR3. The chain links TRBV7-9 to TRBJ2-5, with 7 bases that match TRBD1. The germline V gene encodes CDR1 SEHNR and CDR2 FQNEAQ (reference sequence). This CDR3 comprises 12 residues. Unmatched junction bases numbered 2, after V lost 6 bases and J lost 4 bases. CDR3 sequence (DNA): TGTGCCAGCAGTTACAGGGGAGAGACCCAGTACTTC. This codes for CASSYRGETQYF.

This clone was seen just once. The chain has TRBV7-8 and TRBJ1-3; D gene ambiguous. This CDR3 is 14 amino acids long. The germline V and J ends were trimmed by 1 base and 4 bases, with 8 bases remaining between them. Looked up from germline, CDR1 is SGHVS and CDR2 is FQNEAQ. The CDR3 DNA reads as TGTGCCAGCAGCTTAGGGGAGGCAGGAAACACCATATATTTT. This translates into CASSLGEAGNTIYF.

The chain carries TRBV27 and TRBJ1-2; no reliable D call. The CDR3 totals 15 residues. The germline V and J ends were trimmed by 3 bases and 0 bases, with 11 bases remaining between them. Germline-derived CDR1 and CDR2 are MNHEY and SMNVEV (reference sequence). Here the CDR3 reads CASSFPPGANYGYTF. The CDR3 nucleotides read TGTGCCAGCAGTTTTCCCCCCGGAGCTAACTATGGCTACACCTTC.

CDR3 sequence reads: CASSLERGASTDTQYF. In DNA form, the CDR3 reads TGTGCCAGCAGCTTGGAGCGGGGGGCTAGCACAGATACGCAGTATTTT. This sequence joins TRBV5-6 and TRBJ2-3; 9 nucleotides align to TRBD2. The germline gives CDR1 SGHDT, CDR2 YYEEEE. V gave up 0 bases and J gave up 0 bases; unmatched junction bases: 2. The CDR3 loop spans 16 amino acids. Based on the CDR3 plus reference TRBV5-6 and TRBJ2-3, the full variable domain is DAGVTQSPTHLIKTRGQQVTLRCSPKSGHDTVSWYQQALGQGPQFIFQYYEEEERQRGNFPDRFSGHQFPNYSSELNVNALLLGDSALYLCASSLERGASTDTQYFGPGTRLTVL.